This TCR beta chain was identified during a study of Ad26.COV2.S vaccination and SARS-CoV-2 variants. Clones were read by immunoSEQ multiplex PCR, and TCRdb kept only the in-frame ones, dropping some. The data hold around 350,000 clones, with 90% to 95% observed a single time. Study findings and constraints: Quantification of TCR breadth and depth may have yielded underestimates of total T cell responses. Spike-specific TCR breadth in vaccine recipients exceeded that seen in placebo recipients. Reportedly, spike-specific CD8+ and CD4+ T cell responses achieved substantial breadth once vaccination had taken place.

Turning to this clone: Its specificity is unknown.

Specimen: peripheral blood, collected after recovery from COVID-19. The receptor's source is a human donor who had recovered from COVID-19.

The CDR3 region is CASSPDKLETQYF. DNA for the CDR3: TGTGCCAGCAGTCCGGACAAATTAGAGACCCAGTACTTC. The chain carries TRBV7-9 and TRBJ2-5; weak D call: TRBD1 (5 bases). The CDR3 runs 13 residues. Trimming removed 6 bases from V and 4 bases from J, with 12 bases in between. Germline lookup yields CDR1 SEHNR and CDR2 FQNEAQ (reference sequence).